This T cell receptor (beta chain) was observed in a study of a mutant IDH1 vaccine in newly diagnosed glioma. About the study: There were eight vaccinations for patients, given in weeks 1, 3, 5, 7, 11, 15, 19 and 23.

The CDR3 covers 16 residues. Per germline, CDR1 LNHDA and CDR2 SQIVND (reference sequence). The V gene lost 1 base and the J gene lost 0 bases, with 12 bases spanning the gap. Comment on this clone: Its target is not known.

Libraries were prepared by immunoSEQ multiplex PCR; TCRdb keeps only in-frame clonotypes and omits some of them. The sample holds 39,000 or so clones; roughly 74% are singletons and the top ten take around 5.9%. Time point of the sample: week 5, during vaccination. It was 300 ug of mutant IDH1 20-mer peptide that made up each vaccine dose, given with topical imiquimod. The V and J genes are TRBV19 and TRBJ1-2, with D maybe TRBD1 (6 bases). This TCR came from a man aged 35-49 years with glioma. The specimen was PBMCs, collected from a glioma patient whose treatment included an IDH1 peptide vaccine. CDR3 nucleotide sequence: TGTGCCAGTAGTATAGTGGAGACAGGACCTAACTATGGCTACACCTTC. It yields the protein CASSIVETGPNYGYTF.